Here is one T cell receptor (beta chain) with its context. Its antigen is currently unknown. This record belongs to a study of shared clonotypes between healthy human individuals. About 200 ng DNA, around 30,000 T cell genomes, went into each sorted-subset replicate PCR. Libraries were prepared by immunoSEQ multiplex PCR; TCRdb keeps only in-frame clonotypes and omits some of them. This sample yields some 1.5 million clones, of which approximately 98% are seen a single time; about 0.4% belongs to the top ten. The study's findings and limits: Across subsets, estimated richness was generally greater for naive than for memory populations.

CDR1 LNHDA and CDR2 SQIVND come from the germline V gene (reference sequence). The V gene end was trimmed by 3 bases and the J gene end by 2 bases; junction bases not matched to a gene: 7. The CDR3 is made up of 15 amino acids. Each donor was a Caucasian adult residing in Nashville, Tennessee. Naive CD4+ cells were CD45RA-selected; the remaining cells were memory. Sequenced material: naive CD4+ T cells sorted from blood. As to subset: CD45RA+ positively selected. The chain joins TRBV19 to TRBJ2-7; 7 bases align to TRBD1. The sequence derives from a man in his thirties or forties in good health. CDR3 coding DNA: TGTGCCAGTAGTATCAACCGGGACAGTCCCTACGAGCAGTACTTC. Protein product: CASSINRDSPYEQYF.